The next 13 T cell receptor beta chains were all read from a single sample in a study of cytomegalovirus exposure and HLA in healthy donors. The study ran its PCR with 60 Vbeta and 13 Jbeta primers. The method was immunoSEQ multiplex PCR; TCRdb's version includes in-frame clones alone and lacks a portion of them. Of roughly 150,000 clones in the sample, just under 80% were seen once. The sample consisted of PBMCs. The receptors shown here come from a man aged 18 to 29 in good health and CMV-seropositive.

The chain combines TRBV11-3 with TRBJ2-1; possible D gene TRBD2, 7 bases. V lost 5 bases, J lost 1 base, and 18 bases lay in between. The CDR3 contains 17 residues. From germline, CDR1 is SGHNT and CDR2 YENEEA. The CDR3 coding sequence is TGTGCCAGCAGCACCACAAGGGGGGAGGGGTCCTACAATGAGCAGTTCTTC. As protein: CASSTTRGEGSYNEQFF.

This clone was seen a handful of times. The rearrangement joins TRBV7-9 to TRBJ2-5, with D perhaps matching TRBD1 (6 bases). The length of the CDR3 is 14 residues. V gave up 5 bases and J gave up 3 bases, with 13 bases separating them. Germline CDR1 SEHNR, CDR2 FQNEAQ (reference sequence). CDR3 DNA sequence: TGTGCCAGCAGCATAACAGGGACGGAAGAGACCCAGTACTTC. It specifies CASSITGTEETQYF.

This clone was detected only a few times. CDR3 DNA: TGTGCCAGCAACCCACAGGGGTCCCAGTACTTC. It is translated as CASNPQGSQYF. The chain has TRBV7-9 and TRBJ2-5, with 7 bases lining up with TRBD1. Germline values: CDR1 SEHNR, CDR2 FQNEAQ (reference sequence). V trimming: 7 bases; J trimming: 9 bases; junction bases outside the gene matches: 5. CDR3 length: 11 amino acids.

Concerning this clone: Other DNA sequences in the sample encode the same CDR3. The genes are TRBV6-5 and TRBJ1-2; the D gene is possibly TRBD1 (6 bases). This CDR3 contains 12 residues. The germline CDR1 and CDR2 sequences are MNHEY and SVGAGI. V lost 0 bases and J 7 bases, leaving 6 bases between the germline ends. The CDR3 spells CASSYSQGGYTF. For the CDR3, the DNA is TGTGCCAGCAGTTACTCACAGGGTGGCTACACCTTC.

The genes are TRBV30 and TRBJ2-3; a possible D gene is TRBD2 (5 bases). The germline V gene has CDR1 GTSNPN and CDR2 SVGIG (reference sequence). V was shortened by 0 bases and J by 6 bases, with 10 bases between the two germline ends. The CDR3 consists of 13 residues. The CDR3 loop is CAWSVAGWDTQYF. The CDR3 nucleotides are TGTGCCTGGAGTGTCGCGGGTTGGGATACGCAGTATTTT.

This rearrangement joins TRBV2 to TRBJ2-2, with 7 nucleotides matching TRBD2. Trimming at V came to 1 base and at J to 4 bases, leaving 12 bases not matched to a gene. The CDR3 has 18 amino acids. Germline V CDR1 and CDR2: SNHLY, FYNNEI. CDR3 nucleotides: TGTGCCAGCAGTGAAGAAGCCCTAGGACTAGTTTCCACCGGGGAGCTGTTTTTT. Its translation is CASSEEALGLVSTGELFF.

The chain uses TRBV2 and TRBJ1-5; tentatively, D is TRBD1 (5 bases). Trimming cost V 5 bases and J 9 bases, with 14 bases left between them. The CDR3 contains 13 residues. Germline CDR1 SNHLY, CDR2 FYNNEI. The CDR3: CASSMGLSGPQHF. The CDR3 DNA sequence: TGTGCCAGCAGTATGGGACTGTCAGGGCCCCAGCATTTT.

For this clone: Sequence at one end of the junction differs from germline and may be a read error. The CDR3 loop is CATSRTRDFQGTQYF. CDR3 nucleotide sequence: TGTGCCACCAGCAGAACCCGGGACTTCCAAGGGACCCAGTACTTC. The chain carries TRBV15 and TRBJ2-5; tentative D call: TRBD2 (6 bases). This CDR3 comprises 15 residues. Germline CDR1 is LNHNV and CDR2 is YYDKDF (reference sequence).

Here the CDR3 DNA reads TGCGCCAGCTCGCACACAAGGAGGTTTTTAGAGACCCAGTACTTC. It codes for CASSHTRRFLETQYF. This rearrangement joins TRBV5-1 to TRBJ2-5; tentative D call: TRBD2 (5 bases). Trimming took off 7 bases at V and 4 bases at J, with 20 bases between the two ends. CDR1 SGHRS and CDR2 YFSETQ come from the germline V gene. The CDR3 runs to 15 residues.

The chain carries TRBV7-2 and TRBJ2-3, with 9 bases matching TRBD1. V dropped 2 bases and J dropped 1; count of bases not matched to a gene: 7. CDR1 is SGHTA and CDR2 is FQGNSA in the germline V gene. The CDR3 is 17 residues long. The CDR3 protein is CASSLTYRGHGTDTQYF. The CDR3 nucleotides read TGTGCCAGCAGCTTAACATACAGGGGGCACGGCACAGATACGCAGTATTTT.

This clone was recorded a few times. The chain carries TRBV9 and TRBJ1-1, with 7 bases that match TRBD1. The V gene's germline CDR1 is SGDLS and CDR2 YYNGEE. The length of the CDR3 is 15 residues. V lost 4 bases to trimming and J lost 0 bases; unmatched junction nucleotides: 6. CDR3 sequence: CASSPTTGMNTEAFF. The CDR3 nucleotides are TGTGCCAGCAGCCCCACGACAGGGATGAACACTGAAGCTTTCTTT. Together with reference TRBV9 and TRBJ1-1, the CDR3 gives the full variable domain: DSGVTQTPKHLITATGQRVTLRCSPRSGDLSVYWYQQSLDQGLQFLIQYYNGEERAKGNILERFSAQQFPDLHSELNLSSLELGDSALYFCASSPTTGMNTEAFFGQGTRLTVV.

This chain links TRBV27 with TRBJ1-2; D unclear. V was trimmed by 5 bases and J by 3 bases, leaving 13 bases between them. CDR3 length equals 14 residues. Germline V lookup: CDR1 MNHEY, CDR2 SMNVEV (reference sequence). The CDR3 spells CASSPGGGYYGYTF. CDR3 DNA sequence: TGTGCCAGCAGTCCCGGTGGAGGATACTATGGCTACACCTTC.

In this sample, this clone turned up once. The rearrangement links TRBV21-1 to TRBJ2-2; the table gives TRBD2 as D, unverified against the DNA. TRBV21-1 counts as a pseudogene. The CDR3 has 17 amino acids. The CDR3 here is CASSKGGGHENTGELFF. CDR3 sequence (DNA): TGTGCCAGCAGCAAAGGGGGGGGGCATGAGAACACCGGGGAGCTGTTTTTT.